This T cell receptor (beta chain) is drawn from a study of blood T cells in healthy people across ages. This clonotype showed up just a few times. This CDR3 has 15 amino acids. The V and J ends lost 7 bases and 7 bases respectively, with 24 bases between them. Germline values: CDR1 SGHRS, CDR2 YFSETQ. The second PCR ran about 6 to 11 cycles with a sample-barcoded 5' primer and J-beta primers. In TCRdb, the 5' RACE reads were re-called with MiXCR into one record per CDR3 protein. The sample carries 380,000 or so distinct CDR3 sequences, roughly half recorded once. This clonotype originated in a man aged 55-75 years in good health. Sequencing was done on a sample of blood. This chain uses TRBV5-1 with TRBJ2-7; tentatively, D is TRBD2 (6 bases). CDR3 bases: TGCGCCAGCGCGGGGACTTTCGGTTCCCTCAATGAGCAGTACTTC. Translating it yields CASAGTFGSLNEQYF.